This TCR beta chain comes out of a study of Graves' ophthalmopathy and Graves' hyperthyroidism. The CDR3 spans 11 residues. Germline CDR1 SGHAT, CDR2 FQNNGV. From RNA, the CDR3 regions of TCR beta chains were amplified and sequenced. Scientists carried out first-round RT-PCR using HTBI primers and then a second-round multiplex PCR. TCRdb itself ran the multiplex PCR reads through MiXCR, one entry per CDR3 protein. The table has a few hundred thousand distinct CDR3 sequences, around a sixth seen once. In its sample, this clonotype was seen many times. A junction end diverges from the germline sequence, so it may reflect a read error.

This chain connects TRBV11-2 to TRBJ2-4; possible D gene TRBD1, 7 bases. The TCR sequence derives from an adult man with Graves' ophthalmopathy. The sequenced sample consisted of peripheral blood. The CDR3 region is CASSLEGRGDF. The DNA for the CDR3 is TGTGCCAGCAGCTTAGAAGGCAGGGGGGACTTC.